This TCR beta chain was documented in a study of T cell responses to AZD1222 COVID-19 vaccine. Whole-study findings and limits: Females outnumbered males among donors, who were mostly white British; clonal diversity was possibly underestimated. Rises in breadth and depth of Spike-specific TCRs came after two AZD1222 doses.

About this clone: Its antigen is undetermined.

Here immunoSEQ multiplex PCR was the method, and the copy in TCRdb shows in-frame clones only, minus some. The data hold tens of thousands of clones, with 75% to 90% observed a single time. Some second doses came at about 4 weeks and others at about 12 weeks; these were pooled. CDR3 length: 15 amino acids. V lost 10 bases and J lost 8, with 21 bases in between. Germline-derived CDR1 and CDR2 are SNHLY and FYNNEI. The clonotype originates from an adult who received the AZD1222 COVID-19 vaccine. The J gene is TRBJ1-6, the V gene TRBV2; no clear D gene. The sequencing used peripheral blood, collected 28 days after the second AZD1222 dose. CDR3 DNA sequence: TGTGCCACCTCGGTCTCGCGCACAGCCCATTCACCCCTCCACTTT. As protein: CATSVSRTAHSPLHF.